This is a list of T cell receptor beta chains from one sample in a study of spatial heterogeneity in lung cancer. One entry per CDR3 protein, called by TCRdb with MiXCR from the 5' RACE reads. The repertoire holds around 75,000 distinct CDR3 sequences, roughly 13% seen once, with 6.5% to 7.5% in the top ten. Source: PBMCs, taken at surgery. These TCRs come from a male donor with early-stage non-small cell lung cancer. CDR3s include the opening cysteine and the closing phenylalanine or tryptophan. A D gene is named only where the DNA matches it firmly. Clone size is stated in some rows and not others, as once, few, many or a class when expanded.

clone_size: -; cdr3_length: 13; v_call: TRBV13; d_call: -; j_call: TRBJ2-7; cdr3_aa: CASSLERGPEQYF; cdr3_nt: TGTGCCAGCAGCTTAGAACGGGGGCCTGAGCAGTACTTC
clone_size: -; cdr3_length: 15; v_call: TRBV20-1; d_call: TRBD2; j_call: TRBJ2-7; cdr3_aa: CSALHLAGGDYEQYF; cdr3_nt: TGCAGTGCTCTCCACCTAGCGGGAGGTGATTACGAGCAGTACTTC
clone_size: -; cdr3_length: 17; v_call: TRBV9; d_call: TRBD2; j_call: TRBJ2-3; cdr3_aa: CASSVATVAGGTDTQYF; cdr3_nt: TGTGCCAGCAGCGTAGCTACGGTAGCGGGAGGCACAGATACGCAGTATTTT
clone_size: once; cdr3_length: 13; v_call: TRBV20-1; d_call: -; j_call: TRBJ1-4; cdr3_aa: CSARDGPNEKLFF; cdr3_nt: TGCAGTGCTAGGGACGGACCTAATGAAAAACTGTTTTTT
clone_size: many; cdr3_length: 15; v_call: TRBV9; d_call: -; j_call: TRBJ2-2; cdr3_aa: CASSVGPGDVGELFF; cdr3_nt: TGTGCCAGCAGCGTAGGCCCAGGGGACGTTGGGGAGCTGTTTTTT
clone_size: few; cdr3_length: 14; v_call: TRBV6-2/TRBV6-3; d_call: -; j_call: TRBJ2-3; cdr3_aa: CASSYSGGTDTQYF; cdr3_nt: TGTGCCAGCAGTTACTCAGGCGGGACAGATACGCAGTATTTT
clone_size: few; cdr3_length: 15; v_call: TRBV6-5; d_call: -; j_call: TRBJ1-1; cdr3_aa: CASSYRYREGTEAFF; cdr3_nt: TGTGCCAGCAGTTACCGATACAGGGAGGGCACTGAAGCTTTCTTT
clone_size: few; cdr3_length: 14; v_call: TRBV27; d_call: TRBD1; j_call: TRBJ2-1; cdr3_aa: CASTRQGAFHEQFF; cdr3_nt: TGTGCCAGCACCCGACAGGGGGCTTTCCATGAGCAGTTCTTC
clone_size: many; cdr3_length: 12; v_call: TRBV7-9; d_call: -; j_call: TRBJ1-6; cdr3_aa: CASRGPGTRLHF; cdr3_nt: TGTGCCAGCAGGGGACCCGGGACACGCCTCCACTTT
clone_size: -; cdr3_length: 15; v_call: TRBV6-2/TRBV6-3; d_call: -; j_call: TRBJ2-2; cdr3_aa: CASSPDGRNTGELFF; cdr3_nt: TGTGCCAGCAGTCCCGACGGAAGGAACACCGGGGAGCTGTTTTTT
clone_size: -; cdr3_length: 14; v_call: TRBV18; d_call: TRBD1; j_call: TRBJ1-2; cdr3_aa: CASSPVTGEYGYTF; cdr3_nt: TGTGCCAGCTCACCAGTTACAGGGGAGTATGGCTACACCTTC
clone_size: -; cdr3_length: 14; v_call: TRBV19; d_call: -; j_call: TRBJ1-4; cdr3_aa: CASSIGDGGEKLFF; cdr3_nt: TGTGCCAGTAGTATCGGCGACGGGGGTGAAAAACTGTTTTTT
clone_size: many; cdr3_length: 17; v_call: TRBV23-1; d_call: TRBD1; j_call: TRBJ2-7; cdr3_aa: CASSQTYRGPMSYEQYF; cdr3_nt: TGCGCCAGCAGTCAAACCTACAGGGGGCCCATGTCCTACGAGCAGTACTTC
clone_size: -; cdr3_length: 15; v_call: TRBV7-2; d_call: -; j_call: TRBJ2-3; cdr3_aa: CASSFPGVPTDTQYF; cdr3_nt: TGTGCCAGCAGCTTCCCCGGGGTCCCCACAGATACGCAGTATTTT
clone_size: -; cdr3_length: 15; v_call: TRBV25-1; d_call: -; j_call: TRBJ2-7; cdr3_aa: CASSESTGWGYEQYF; cdr3_nt: TGTGCCAGCAGTGAAAGCACCGGATGGGGGTACGAGCAGTACTTC
clone_size: many; cdr3_length: 15; v_call: TRBV20-1; d_call: TRBD2; j_call: TRBJ2-1; cdr3_aa: CSARVRLAGYNEQFF; cdr3_nt: TGCAGTGCTAGAGTCCGACTAGCAGGGTACAATGAGCAGTTCTTC
clone_size: many; cdr3_length: 14; v_call: TRBV6-2/TRBV6-3; d_call: TRBD2; j_call: TRBJ2-3; cdr3_aa: CASTPLAGVGTQYF; cdr3_nt: TGTGCCAGCACCCCACTAGCGGGAGTCGGGACGCAGTATTTT
clone_size: few; cdr3_length: 10; v_call: TRBV29-1; d_call: -; j_call: TRBJ2-1; cdr3_aa: CSVVWLEQFF; cdr3_nt: TGCAGCGTTGTATGGCTTGAGCAGTTCTTC
clone_size: -; cdr3_length: 15; v_call: TRBV12-3/TRBV12-4; d_call: -; j_call: TRBJ2-3; cdr3_aa: CASSSHDRVADTQYF; cdr3_nt: TGTGCCAGCAGTTCTCACGACCGGGTGGCAGATACGCAGTATTTT
clone_size: -; cdr3_length: 15; v_call: TRBV7-9; d_call: -; j_call: TRBJ2-3; cdr3_aa: CASRRAQWSTDTQYF; cdr3_nt: TGTGCCAGCAGAAGAGCCCAATGGTCCACAGATACGCAGTATTTT
clone_size: many; cdr3_length: 15; v_call: TRBV18; d_call: -; j_call: TRBJ1-1; cdr3_aa: CASSPSLVGETEAFF; cdr3_nt: TGTGCCAGCTCACCTTCGCTCGTGGGGGAGACTGAAGCTTTCTTT
clone_size: few; cdr3_length: 15; v_call: TRBV12-3/TRBV12-4; d_call: -; j_call: TRBJ1-1; cdr3_aa: CASSLLGGRGTEAFF; cdr3_nt: TGTGCCAGCAGTTTATTGGGGGGGCGAGGGACTGAAGCTTTCTTT
clone_size: few; cdr3_length: 13; v_call: TRBV5-1; d_call: -; j_call: TRBJ1-2; cdr3_aa: CASSFLAREGYTF; cdr3_nt: TGCGCCAGCAGCTTTTTAGCCCGAGAGGGCTACACCTTC
clone_size: few; cdr3_length: 15; v_call: TRBV5-4; d_call: -; j_call: TRBJ2-1; cdr3_aa: CASRVIGGAYNEQFF; cdr3_nt: TGTGCCAGCAGGGTCATCGGGGGCGCCTACAATGAGCAGTTCTTC
clone_size: -; cdr3_length: 13; v_call: TRBV27; d_call: -; j_call: TRBJ1-2; cdr3_aa: CASSRRGNYGYTF; cdr3_nt: TGTGCCAGCAGTCGAAGGGGAAACTATGGCTACACCTTC
clone_size: many; cdr3_length: 13; v_call: TRBV18; d_call: -; j_call: TRBJ2-5; cdr3_aa: CASSPDRQETQYF; cdr3_nt: TGTGCCAGCTCACCAGACAGGCAAGAGACCCAGTACTTC
clone_size: few; cdr3_length: 13; v_call: TRBV12-3/TRBV12-4; d_call: -; j_call: TRBJ1-1; cdr3_aa: CASTGTRHTEAFF; cdr3_nt: TGTGCCAGCACGGGCACCCGTCACACTGAAGCTTTCTTT
clone_size: few; cdr3_length: 12; v_call: TRBV7-9; d_call: -; j_call: TRBJ1-1; cdr3_aa: CASSLAMAEAFF; cdr3_nt: TGTGCCAGCAGCTTAGCGATGGCTGAAGCTTTCTTT
clone_size: few; cdr3_length: 17; v_call: TRBV23-1; d_call: -; j_call: TRBJ1-1; cdr3_aa: CASSHGLGVGLWTEAFF; cdr3_nt: TGCGCCAGCAGTCATGGACTCGGCGTTGGATTGTGGACTGAAGCTTTCTTT
clone_size: many; cdr3_length: 13; v_call: TRBV6-5; d_call: -; j_call: TRBJ2-7; cdr3_aa: CASALAGTYEQYF; cdr3_nt: TGTGCCAGCGCCCTCGCCGGAACCTACGAGCAGTACTTC
clone_size: -; cdr3_length: 14; v_call: TRBV18; d_call: -; j_call: TRBJ2-7; cdr3_aa: CASLSVADSYEQYF; cdr3_nt: TGTGCCAGCTTGTCGGTAGCGGACTCCTACGAGCAGTACTTC
clone_size: -; cdr3_length: 14; v_call: TRBV2; d_call: -; j_call: TRBJ2-7; cdr3_aa: CASSGGRGRDEQYF; cdr3_nt: TGTGCCAGCAGTGGCGGCAGGGGCAGGGACGAGCAGTACTTC
clone_size: few; cdr3_length: 15; v_call: TRBV6-2/TRBV6-3; d_call: TRBD2; j_call: TRBJ2-7; cdr3_aa: CASSYSGLGVYEQYF; cdr3_nt: TGTGCCAGCAGTTACTCCGGACTAGGTGTCTACGAGCAGTACTTC
clone_size: -; cdr3_length: 15; v_call: TRBV18; d_call: -; j_call: TRBJ1-2; cdr3_aa: CASSPSVSWNYGYTF; cdr3_nt: TGTGCCAGCTCACCGTCAGTGAGTTGGAACTATGGCTACACCTTC
clone_size: -; cdr3_length: 15; v_call: TRBV6-2/TRBV6-3; d_call: -; j_call: TRBJ1-5; cdr3_aa: CASTPGVVRNQPQHF; cdr3_nt: TGTGCCAGCACCCCCGGGGTGGTTCGCAATCAGCCCCAGCATTTT
clone_size: many; cdr3_length: 12; v_call: TRBV10-3; d_call: -; j_call: TRBJ2-3; cdr3_aa: CAISESMDTQYF; cdr3_nt: TGTGCCATCAGTGAGTCGATGGATACGCAGTATTTT
clone_size: few; cdr3_length: 16; v_call: TRBV30; d_call: TRBD2; j_call: TRBJ2-3; cdr3_aa: CAWSNIAGAGTDTQYF; cdr3_nt: TGTGCCTGGAGTAACATAGCGGGAGCAGGAACAGATACGCAGTATTTT